Below, one T cell receptor (beta chain) is given with its context. The sample is drawn from a study of cytomegalovirus exposure and HLA in healthy donors. V was clipped by 4 bases and J by 9 bases, with 18 bases between them. The CDR3 has 14 residues. CDR1 is ENHRY, CDR2 SYGVKD, per germline. The PCR contained 60 Vbeta and 13 Jbeta primers. Profiling relied on immunoSEQ multiplex PCR, and the TCRdb table lists in-frame clones only, not all of them. The sample has under 300,000 clones; 80% to 90% are singletons. Sequencing input: PBMCs. The V call is TRBV10-3, the J call TRBJ1-2; D unclear. This TCR derives from a man aged 40-50 years in good health and CMV-seropositive. For the CDR3, the DNA is TGTGCCATCAGTGGTAGGACGCTCGACGGGAGCTACACCTTC. As protein: CAISGRTLDGSYTF.